These T cell receptor beta chains were read from a single sample in a study of blood T cell repertoires in COVID-19. TCRdb's table, derived via immunoSEQ multiplex PCR, lists solely in-frame clones and lacks some. The profile shows more than 85,000 clones, 88% of them singletons. Material: peripheral blood. The receptors stem from a man aged 50 to 60 with COVID-19, enrolled during active disease. CDR3s include the opening cysteine and the closing phenylalanine or tryptophan. A D gene is named only where the DNA matches it firmly. Some rows mark clone size as missing; the rest say once, few, many or name a class of expanded clone.

v_gene	j_gene	len	d_gene	abundance	CDR3aa	CDR3nt
TRBV5-5	TRBJ1-1	14	-	once	CASSWLWPNTEAFF	TGTGCCAGCAGCTGGTTATGGCCGAACACTGAAGCTTTCTTT
TRBV6-5	TRBJ1-2	15	TRBD1	-	CASSSQGGTGYGYTF	TGTGCCAGCAGTTCCCAAGGGGGGACAGGCTATGGCTACACCTTC
TRBV5-1	TRBJ1-6	16	-	-	CASSLGPGIEGSPLHF	TGCGCCAGCAGCTTGGGTCCGGGAATAGAGGGCTCACCCCTCCACTTT
TRBV11-2	TRBJ1-5	13	-	once	CASSPEIGQPQHF	TGTGCCAGCAGCCCGGAGATTGGTCAGCCCCAGCATTTT
TRBV5-1	TRBJ2-6	15	-	once	CASSLVGTGANVLTF	TGCGCCAGCAGCTTGGTCGGGACTGGGGCCAACGTCCTGACTTTC
TRBV7-2	TRBJ1-2	15	TRBD1	-	CASSLRQGVDYGYTF	TGTGCCAGCAGCCTAAGACAGGGGGTTGACTATGGCTACACCTTC
TRBV5-1	TRBJ1-3	15	TRBD1	once	CASSTEGQDANTIYF	TGCGCCAGCAGCACAGAGGGACAGGATGCAAACACCATATATTTT
TRBV20-1	TRBJ1-1	13	-	-	CSATETLGTEAFF	TGCAGTGCTACTGAGACTTTGGGCACTGAAGCTTTCTTT
TRBV11-2	TRBJ2-5	16	-	-	CASSLSSWARSGTQYF	TGTGCCAGCAGCTTAAGTAGTTGGGCCCGTTCAGGGACCCAGTACTTC
TRBV5-4	TRBJ1-2	15	TRBD1	-	CASSLGGTAERGYTF	TGTGCCAGCAGCTTGGGGGGGACAGCTGAACGTGGCTACACCTTC
TRBV10-3	TRBJ1-1	14	-	once	CAISEAGTNTEAFF	TGTGCCATCAGTGAGGCGGGGACGAACACTGAAGCTTTCTTT
TRBV19	TRBJ1-6	15	TRBD1	-	CASSETGGRNSPLHF	TGTGCCAGTAGTGAGACAGGGGGTAGGAATTCACCCCTCCACTTT
TRBV5-1	TRBJ1-2	15	-	-	CASRMGAPSGYGYTF	TGCGCCAGCCGCATGGGGGCGCCGTCTGGCTATGGCTACACCTTC
TRBV7-9	TRBJ1-4	13	-	once	CASSLRGNEKLFF	TGTGCCAGCAGCTTGCGGGGTAATGAAAAACTGTTTTTT
TRBV29-1	TRBJ1-2	14	TRBD1	-	CSVPDPGGGRGYTF	TGCAGCGTTCCGGACCCTGGAGGGGGCCGTGGCTACACCTTC
TRBV3-1/TRBV3-2	TRBJ2-2	16	TRBD1	-	CASSPGGQGRTGELFF	TGTGCCAGCAGCCCAGGGGGACAGGGTCGCACCGGGGAGCTGTTTTTT
TRBV7-2	TRBJ1-5	16	TRBD1	few	CASSLAHRTGNQPQHF	TGTGCCAGCAGCTTAGCGCACCGGACAGGGAATCAGCCCCAGCATTTT
TRBV6-4	TRBJ1-1	13	-	-	CASSTEMNTEAFF	TGTGCCAGCAGTACAGAAATGAACACTGAAGCTTTCTTT
TRBV6-1	TRBJ1-2	16	TRBD1	-	CASSERLGQGARGYTF	TGTGCCAGCAGTGAACGGCTTGGGCAGGGGGCACGTGGCTACACCTTC
TRBV11-2	TRBJ2-1	13	TRBD2	-	CASSGAGTSGKFF	TGTGCCAGCAGCGGGGCCGGGACTAGCGGTAAGTTCTTC
TRBV7-3	TRBJ1-3	17	-	-	CASSENGTSSSRNTIYF	TGTGCCAGCAGCGAGAACGGGACATCCTCCAGCAGAAACACCATATATTTT
TRBV27	TRBJ2-2	14	TRBD1	-	CASRRTGNTGELFF	TGTGCCAGCAGACGGACAGGGAACACCGGGGAGCTGTTTTTT
TRBV3-1/TRBV3-2	TRBJ1-6	16	-	-	CASSQDRPGLNSPLHF	TGTGCCAGCAGCCAAGATCGGCCGGGTCTTAATTCACCCCTCCACTTT
TRBV27	TRBJ1-2	14	TRBD1	-	CASRHRQGHYGYTF	TGTGCCAGCAGGCACCGACAGGGTCACTATGGCTACACCTTC
TRBV27	TRBJ1-4	15	-	-	CASSLGGMGGEKLFF	TGTGCCAGCAGTTTAGGTGGGATGGGAGGTGAAAAACTGTTTTTT
TRBV18	TRBJ2-7	15	TRBD2	-	CASSHQTSASYEQYF	TGTGCCAGCTCCCATCAAACTAGCGCGTCCTACGAGCAGTACTTC
TRBV6-1	TRBJ1-5	16	-	-	CASSEAAAGSNQPQHF	TGTGCCAGCAGTGAAGCGGCCGCAGGTAGCAATCAGCCCCAGCATTTT
TRBV5-1	TRBJ1-1	13	-	-	CASSFQGRTEAFF	TGCGCCAGCAGCTTTCAGGGTCGCACTGAAGCTTTCTTT
TRBV5-6	TRBJ1-6	14	-	-	CASSPGTGGSPLHF	TGTGCCAGCAGCCCCGGCACAGGTGGTTCACCCCTCCACTTT
TRBV9	TRBJ2-1	16	-	-	CASSVQDRVRYNEQFF	TGTGCCAGCAGCGTACAGGACAGAGTTAGATACAATGAGCAGTTCTTC
TRBV3-1/TRBV3-2	TRBJ1-3	18	TRBD1	-	CASSFSGTGLNSGNTIYF	TGTGCCAGCAGCTTTTCCGGGACAGGGTTAAACTCTGGAAACACCATATATTTT
TRBV30	TRBJ1-2	15	-	-	CAWSVKGTPNYGYTF	TGTGCCTGGAGTGTAAAGGGGACTCCCAACTATGGCTACACCTTC
TRBV30	TRBJ1-5	13	-	-	CAWSREEGQPQHF	TGTGCCTGGAGTCGGGAAGAAGGACAGCCCCAGCATTTT
TRBV19	TRBJ2-5	14	TRBD1	many	CASSLGQGAETQYF	TGTGCCAGTAGTCTCGGACAGGGGGCAGAGACCCAGTACTTC
TRBV18	TRBJ2-7	13	-	once	CASSTDNGYEQYF	TGTGCCAGCTCAACCGATAACGGGTACGAGCAGTACTTC
TRBV3-1/TRBV3-2	TRBJ2-7	15	TRBD1	-	CASSQDPVTGGEQYF	TGTGCCAGCAGCCAAGACCCTGTGACAGGGGGAGAGCAGTACTTC
TRBV7-2	TRBJ2-1	13	-	-	CASSPNRVHEQFF	TGTGCCAGCAGCCCAAACAGGGTTCATGAGCAGTTCTTC
TRBV29-1	TRBJ1-1	12	TRBD1	few	CSVERTGLEAFF	TGCAGCGTTGAAAGGACAGGCCTTGAAGCTTTCTTT
TRBV18	TRBJ1-2	14	-	-	CASSPPGQPYGYTF	TGTGCCAGCTCACCACCGGGGCAGCCCTATGGCTACACCTTC
TRBV2	TRBJ2-1	16	TRBD2	-	CASSDLSSGGVNEQFF	TGTGCCAGCAGTGACCTCTCTAGCGGGGGGGTCAATGAGCAGTTCTTC
TRBV2	TRBJ2-1	16	TRBD1	-	CASSWAGRGQLDEQFF	TGTGCCAGCAGTTGGGCCGGCAGGGGGCAGTTGGATGAGCAGTTCTTC
TRBV5-8	TRBJ1-2	14	TRBD1	-	CASSRQGVHYGYTF	TGTGCCAGCAGCCGACAGGGGGTCCACTATGGCTACACCTTC
TRBV6-5	TRBJ2-6	15	-	-	CASQTAGTGANVLTF	TGTGCTTCACAGACAGCAGGGACTGGGGCCAACGTCCTGACTTTC
TRBV30	TRBJ1-4	14	-	-	CAWSPEAGNEKLFF	TGTGCCTGGAGTCCGGAAGCAGGTAATGAAAAACTGTTTTTT
TRBV5-1	TRBJ2-1	15	TRBD2	once	CASSLAGGRYNEQFF	TGCGCCAGCAGTCTAGCGGGGGGGCGCTACAATGAGCAGTTCTTC
TRBV27	TRBJ2-5	16	TRBD1	-	CASSFLGRGYQETQYF	TGTGCCAGCAGTTTTCTCGGCAGGGGGTACCAAGAGACCCAGTACTTC
TRBV10-3	TRBJ1-2	14	-	-	CAISESRGDYGYTF	TGTGCCATCAGTGAGTCTAGGGGCGACTATGGCTACACCTTC
TRBV5-4	TRBJ1-2	14	-	-	CASSLGRKNYGYTF	TGTGCCAGCAGCTTGGGCAGAAAGAACTATGGCTACACCTTC
TRBV9	TRBJ1-2	15	-	-	CASSERQVFNYGYTF	TGTGCCAGCAGCGAGCGACAGGTTTTTAACTATGGCTACACCTTC
TRBV7-8	TRBJ2-7	19	-	-	CASSLRAGERMWDPYEQYF	TGTGCCAGCAGCTTACGGGCAGGGGAAAGGATGTGGGATCCCTACGAGCAGTACTTC
TRBV5-1	TRBJ1-4	16	-	-	CASSLAGRGGNEKLFF	TGCGCCAGCAGCTTGGCCGGGAGGGGCGGGAATGAAAAACTGTTTTTT
TRBV5-4	TRBJ1-1	14	-	-	CASSHPGQDAEAFF	TGTGCCAGCAGCCACCCGGGACAAGACGCTGAAGCTTTCTTT